Below, one T cell receptor (beta chain) is given with its context. Germline CDR1 reads SGHNT; CDR2 reads YYREEE (reference sequence). V lost 5 bases and J lost 6, with 15 bases in between. This CDR3 spans 15 amino acids. This entry belongs to a study of blood T cell repertoires in COVID-19. In the original processing: Nucleated cell number was recorded as an estimate derived from reference gene primer amplification. TCRdb's table, derived via immunoSEQ multiplex PCR, lists solely in-frame clones and lacks some. The V and J calls and the clone size are those of that table, but D and trimming were determined from the DNA. This table holds around 160,000 clones, about 92% found once.

This sequence joins TRBV5-4 and TRBJ1-6; unclear D gene. This receptor was identified in a woman in her sixties with COVID-19, enrolled during active disease. Sequencing was performed on peripheral blood. The CDR3 is CASSLRGIFNSPLHF. In DNA, the CDR3 is TGTGCCAGCAGTCTGAGAGGGATTTTTAATTCACCCCTCCACTTT. Combining the CDR3 with reference TRBV5-4 and TRBJ1-6 gives the whole variable domain ETGVTQSPTHLIKTRGQQVTLRCSSQSGHNTVSWYQQALGQGPQFIFQYYREEENGRGNFPPRFSGLQFPNYSSELNVNALELDDSALYLCASSLRGIFNSPLHFGNGTRLTVT.